This is a list of T cell receptor beta chains from one sample in a study of cytomegalovirus exposure and HLA in healthy donors. Produced via immunoSEQ multiplex PCR; TCRdb's table is partial and in-frame only. There are roughly 100,000 clones in the sample; 65% to 80% occur only once, and around 2.8% lies in the top ten. What was sequenced was PBMCs. The receptors were gathered from a male donor in good health and CMV-seropositive. The CDR3 runs from the conserved cysteine through the conserved F or W. Fields, in order: J gene, clone size, CDR3 length, V gene, D gene, CDR3 DNA, CDR3 protein. A D gene is named only where the DNA matches it firmly. Clone sizes are given selectively: once, few, many, or a class where the clone is expanded.

>TRBJ1-6|.|17|TRBV5-1|TRBD1
TGCGCCAGCAGCTTGAAGGGACAGAGCTCCTATAATTCACCCCTCCACTTT
CASSLKGQSSYNSPLHF
>TRBJ2-5|.|17|TRBV4-1|TRBD1
TGCGCCAGCAGCCAAGACCACCTACAGGGGTACCAAGAGACCCAGTACTTC
CASSQDHLQGYQETQYF
>TRBJ2-7|.|19|TRBV2|TRBD1
TGTGCCAGCACCCTTCGGGGACAGAGACAAAGCATTACTACGAGCAGGCAGTACTTC
CASTLRGQRQSITTSRQYF
>TRBJ2-2|.|14|TRBV5-6|.
TGTGCCAGCAGCGCAACGGGGGGCTTCGGGGAGCTGTTTTTT
CASSATGGFGELFF
>TRBJ2-3|.|19|TRBV28|TRBD1
TGTGCCAGCAGTTTAGGCCAACCGACAGGGGGCCTTCATGGAGATACGCAGTATTTT
CASSLGQPTGGLHGDTQYF
>TRBJ2-7|.|12|TRBV5-1|.
TGCGCCAGCAGCTTTGGCAGGGACGAGCAGTACTTC
CASSFGRDEQYF
>TRBJ2-4|.|15|TRBV5-1|TRBD2
TGCGCCAGCAGCTCGTCCCTAGCGGGAGGGGACATTCAGTACTTC
CASSSSLAGGDIQYF
>TRBJ2-3|.|16|TRBV5-1|TRBD2
TGCGCCAGCAGCTTGGGAGCGGGGGGGAGCACAGATACGCAGTATTTT
CASSLGAGGSTDTQYF
>TRBJ2-1|.|16|TRBV5-4|TRBD1
TGTGCCAGCAGTTCGGGGGCAGGGGGCACGTACAATGAGCAGTTCTTC
CASSSGAGGTYNEQFF
>TRBJ2-5|once|14|TRBV14|TRBD1
TGTGCCAGCAGCCAGCTCCGGACAGGGAAGACCCAGTACTTC
CASSQLRTGKTQYF
>TRBJ1-5|.|16|TRBV7-8|.
TGTGCCAGCAGCTTAGGGAGGCTCCTAAGCAATCAGCCCCAGCATTTT
CASSLGRLLSNQPQHF
>TRBJ1-2|once|14|TRBV27|.
TGTGCCAGCAGTTCCCTGACAGGACCCTATGGCTACACCTTC
CASSSLTGPYGYTF
>TRBJ1-6|few|16|TRBV18|TRBD1
TGTGCCAGCTCTCCGAACAGGGGAATAGGGAATTCACCCCTCCACTTT
CASSPNRGIGNSPLHF
>TRBJ2-7|.|14|TRBV9|.
TGTGCCAGCAGCCACAGGGGGGGAGCCTACGAGCAGTACTTC
CASSHRGGAYEQYF
>TRBJ2-5|.|14|TRBV29-1|TRBD1
TGCAGCGGTTTGGGACAGGGGACCCAAGAGACCCAGTACTTC
CSGLGQGTQETQYF
>TRBJ1-2|.|12|TRBV2|TRBD1
TGTGCCAGCATATTAGTTTCGGGGACAGATCGATTC
CASILVSGTDRF
>TRBJ2-3|.|16|TRBV6-6|TRBD2
TGTGCCAGCAGCCCGGGACTAGGTGATCACACAGATACGCAGTATTTT
CASSPGLGDHTDTQYF
>TRBJ1-6|.|14|TRBV7-3|TRBD1
TGTGCCAGCAGCTCATACAGGGGCAATTCACCCCTCCACTTT
CASSSYRGNSPLHF
>TRBJ2-7|.|15|TRBV4-2|TRBD2
TGTGCCAGCAGCCAAGATCCGGGGGGGGCCTACGAGCAGTACTTC
CASSQDPGGAYEQYF
>TRBJ2-1|.|16|TRBV7-9|TRBD2
TGTTCCAGCAGCTCCCCTAGCGGGGATTCCTACAATGAGCAGTTCTTC
CSSSSPSGDSYNEQFF
>TRBJ1-1|.|13|TRBV27|.
TGTGCCACCAAAGGGAGGGGGACTACTGAAGCTTTCTTT
CATKGRGTTEAFF
>TRBJ1-5|.|16|TRBV15|.
TGTGCCACCAGCAGCAAGGGGGATCTAAGCAATCAGCCCCAGCATTTT
CATSSKGDLSNQPQHF
>TRBJ2-5|.|14|TRBV7-8|.
TGTGCCAGCTCAGAAACTAGTGCCAAAGAGACCCAGTACTTC
CASSETSAKETQYF
>TRBJ1-1|.|14|TRBV5-1|TRBD1
TGCGCCAGCAGCACCTACCGACAGGGTAGGGAAGCTTTCTTT
CASSTYRQGREAFF
>TRBJ1-1|few|15|TRBV27|TRBD1
TGTGCCAGCAGTTTGACAGGGGGCGGGTGGACTGAAGCTTTCTTT
CASSLTGGGWTEAFF
>TRBJ2-7|.|15|TRBV4-3|TRBD2
TGCGCCAGCAGCCCCGGACTAGCGGGGGCCTACGAGCAGTACTTC
CASSPGLAGAYEQYF
>TRBJ2-7|few|12|TRBV6-5|TRBD1
TGTGCCAGCAGATCTACAGGGGAAGAGCAGTACTTC
CASRSTGEEQYF
>TRBJ2-7|.|15|TRBV6-5|TRBD2
TGTGCCAGCAGTTACTCGATCGGGGGGGTGTACGAGCAGTACTTC
CASSYSIGGVYEQYF
>TRBJ2-1|.|16|TRBV7-2|.
TGTGCCAGCAGCCCTCAAGGGACTTACGGGGCCAATGAGCAGTTCTTC
CASSPQGTYGANEQFF
>TRBJ2-3|.|13|TRBV27|TRBD1
TGTGCCAGCCGGGCAGGGGGCGCAGATACGCAGTATTTT
CASRAGGADTQYF
>TRBJ1-2|.|13|TRBV7-8|TRBD1
TGTGCCAGCAGCCCCCGGACAGGGTATGGCTACACCTTC
CASSPRTGYGYTF
>TRBJ1-2|.|14|TRBV4-2|.
TGTGCCAGCAGCCCTAGGGCAGGGGTCTATGGCTACACCTTC
CASSPRAGVYGYTF
>TRBJ2-7|.|14|TRBV19|TRBD1
TGTGCCAGTAGTAGAGGACAGGGGAGGTACGAGCAGTACTTC
CASSRGQGRYEQYF
>TRBJ2-7|.|11|TRBV20-1|.
TGCAGTGCTAGGGACAAGTACGAGCAGTACTTC
CSARDKYEQYF
>TRBJ1-5|.|14|TRBV27|.
TGTGCCACCTCCCCTTCCGCAGGCAATCAGCCCCAGCATTTT
CATSPSAGNQPQHF
>TRBJ2-7|.|12|TRBV5-6|.
TGTGCCAGTATTAAACAGGGTTACGAGCAGTACTTC
CASIKQGYEQYF
>TRBJ1-2|.|15|TRBV6-1|TRBD1
TGTGCCAGCAGTCCCCAGCCGACAGGGTACGGTGGCTACACCTTC
CASSPQPTGYGGYTF
>TRBJ1-4|few|16|TRBV19|TRBD1
TGTGCCAGTAGTTCGACAGGGGGCCGCTCGAGTGAAAAACTGTTTTTT
CASSSTGGRSSEKLFF
>TRBJ2-5|.|11|TRBV7-6|.
TGTGCCAGCAGCCGCCAAGAGACCCAGTACTTC
CASSRQETQYF
>TRBJ2-1|.|16|TRBV5-1|TRBD1
TGCGCCAGCAGCAGGGGGGCCGGACAGGGGGCGCGTGAGCAGTTCTTC
CASSRGAGQGAREQFF
>TRBJ1-3|.|15|TRBV6-5|TRBD1
TGTGCCAGCAAGGAGGACAGGGGCTCTGGAAACACCATATATTTT
CASKEDRGSGNTIYF
>TRBJ2-7|once|16|TRBV5-1|.
TGCGCCAGCAGCTTGGAGGCGGCTTCCATTTCCTACGAGCAGTACTTC
CASSLEAASISYEQYF
>TRBJ2-6|.|18|TRBV5-6|.
TGTGCCAGCAGCTTGACGGGGGTATGGCTCTCTGGGGCCAACGTCCTGACTTTC
CASSLTGVWLSGANVLTF
>TRBJ2-1|.|10|TRBV7-9|.
TGTGCCAGCAGCTTCTCCGAGCAGTTCTTC
CASSFSEQFF
>TRBJ1-4|few|16|TRBV9|.
TGTGCCAGCAGCGTGGGCAGCTCCACAACTAATGAAAAACTGTTTTTT
CASSVGSSTTNEKLFF
>TRBJ1-1|few|12|TRBV6-1|.
TGTGCCAGCAGTGTAGGAGGGCCTGAAGCTTTCTTT
CASSVGGPEAFF
>TRBJ2-2|few|16|TRBV7-3|TRBD2
TGTGCCAGCAGCGCGCTAGCGGGAGTAGACACCGGGGAGCTGTTTTTT
CASSALAGVDTGELFF
>TRBJ2-1|once|16|TRBV7-9|TRBD1
TGTGCCAGCAGCTTAGTCTCCGGGACAGGCGGTCGTGAGCAGTTCTTC
CASSLVSGTGGREQFF
>TRBJ1-5|.|15|TRBV28|TRBD1
TGTGCCAGCACCAAAACAGGGGGACGCAATCAGCCCCAGCATTTT
CASTKTGGRNQPQHF
>TRBJ2-5|.|16|TRBV7-3|TRBD1
TGTGCCAGCAGCTTAAGGACAGGGGCCGCGGGAGAGACCCAGTACTTC
CASSLRTGAAGETQYF
>TRBJ2-3|few|17|TRBV4-1|TRBD2
TGCGCCAGCAGCCAGGGACTAGCGGGGGAGGGCACAGATACGCAGTATTTT
CASSQGLAGEGTDTQYF
>TRBJ1-5|.|13|TRBV29-1|TRBD1
TGCAGCGCAGCCCGGGACAGGGATCAGCCCCAGCATTTT
CSAARDRDQPQHF
>TRBJ2-7|.|12|TRBV5-1|.
TGCGCCAGCAGCTGGGGGCAGGACGAGCAGTACTTC
CASSWGQDEQYF
>TRBJ2-7|.|15|TRBV27|.
TGTGCCAGCAGTCCCCGGCAGGGATATGCCTACGAGCAGTACTTC
CASSPRQGYAYEQYF
>TRBJ2-7|.|12|TRBV7-8|.
TGTGCCAGCAGCTTAAATATGCGGGAGCAGTACTTC
CASSLNMREQYF
>TRBJ2-2|.|14|TRBV29-1|.
TGCAGCGTTGATCAGGGGAAAAACACCGGGGAGCTGTTTTTT
CSVDQGKNTGELFF
>TRBJ1-5|.|17|TRBV28|TRBD1
TGTGCCAGCAGTGCTGGGGACAGGGGATTAGGCAATCAGCCCCAGCATTTT
CASSAGDRGLGNQPQHF
>TRBJ2-7|.|14|TRBV7-6|.
TGTGCCAGCAGCTTGGGTCAGGGATACCGCGAGCAGTACTTC
CASSLGQGYREQYF